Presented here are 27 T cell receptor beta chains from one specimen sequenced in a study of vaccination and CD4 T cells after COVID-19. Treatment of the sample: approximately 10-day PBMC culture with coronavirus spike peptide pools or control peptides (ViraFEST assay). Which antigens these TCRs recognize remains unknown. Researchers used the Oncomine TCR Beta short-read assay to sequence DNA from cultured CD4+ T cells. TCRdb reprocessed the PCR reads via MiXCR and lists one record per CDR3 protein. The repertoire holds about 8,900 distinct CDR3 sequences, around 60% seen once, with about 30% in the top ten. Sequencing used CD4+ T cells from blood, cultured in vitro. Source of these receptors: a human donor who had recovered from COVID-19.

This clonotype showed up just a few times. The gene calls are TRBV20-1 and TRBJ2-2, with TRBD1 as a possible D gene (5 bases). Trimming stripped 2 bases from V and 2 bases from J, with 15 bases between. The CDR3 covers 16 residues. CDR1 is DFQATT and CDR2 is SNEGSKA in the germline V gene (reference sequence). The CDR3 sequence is CSARTHGAVNTGELFF. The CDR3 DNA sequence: TGCAGTGCTAGAACCCATGGGGCGGTTAACACCGGGGAGCTGTTTTTT.

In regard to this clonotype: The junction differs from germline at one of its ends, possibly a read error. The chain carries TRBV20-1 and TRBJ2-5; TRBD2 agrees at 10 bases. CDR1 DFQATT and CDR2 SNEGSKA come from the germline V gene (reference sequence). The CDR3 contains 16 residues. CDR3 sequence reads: CSARRLAGVWAETQHF. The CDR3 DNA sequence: TGCAGTGCTAGGCGGCTAGCGGGAGTATGGGCAGAGACCCAGCACTTC.

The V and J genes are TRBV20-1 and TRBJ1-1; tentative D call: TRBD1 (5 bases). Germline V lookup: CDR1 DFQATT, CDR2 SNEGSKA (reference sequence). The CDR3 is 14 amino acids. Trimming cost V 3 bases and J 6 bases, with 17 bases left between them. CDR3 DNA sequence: TGCAGTGCTAGGTCGACAGAGGGTCGGGCTGAAGCTTTCTTT. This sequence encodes CSARSTEGRAEAFF.

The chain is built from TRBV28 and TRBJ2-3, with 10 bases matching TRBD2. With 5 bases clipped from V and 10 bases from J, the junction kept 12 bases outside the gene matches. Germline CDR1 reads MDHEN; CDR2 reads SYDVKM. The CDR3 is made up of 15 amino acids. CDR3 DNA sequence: TGTGCCAGCAGTACCATACTAGCGGGATATACGTCGCAGTATTTT. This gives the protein CASSTILAGYTSQYF.

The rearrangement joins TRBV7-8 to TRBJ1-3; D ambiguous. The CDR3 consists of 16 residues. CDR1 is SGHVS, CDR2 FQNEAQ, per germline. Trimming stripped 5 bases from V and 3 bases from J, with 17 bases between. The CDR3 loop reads CASSLRTAQDGNTIYF. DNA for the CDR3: TGTGCCAGCAGCCTCAGGACTGCCCAGGATGGAAACACCATATATTTT.

The CDR3 DNA follows: TGTGCCAGCAGCCGGACTAGCGGGTACAATGAGCAGTTCTTC. Translation: CASSRTSGYNEQFF. This sequence joins TRBV7-9 and TRBJ2-1, with 11 positions matching TRBD2. The length of the CDR3 is 14 residues. Losses at the gene ends were 5 bases for V and 4 bases for J; bases not matched to a gene: 1. Germline assignment: CDR1 SEHNR and CDR2 FQNEAQ (reference sequence).

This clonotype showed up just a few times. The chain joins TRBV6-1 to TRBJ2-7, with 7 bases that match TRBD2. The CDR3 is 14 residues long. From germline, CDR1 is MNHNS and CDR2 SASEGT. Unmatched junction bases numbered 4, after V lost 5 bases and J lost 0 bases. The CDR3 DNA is TGTGCCAGCAGTATGGGACTAAGCTCCTACGAGCAGTACTTC. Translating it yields CASSMGLSSYEQYF.

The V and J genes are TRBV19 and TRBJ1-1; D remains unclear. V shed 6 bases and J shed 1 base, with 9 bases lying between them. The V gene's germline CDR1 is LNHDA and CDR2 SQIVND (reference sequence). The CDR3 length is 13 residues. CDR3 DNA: TGTGCCAGTAGCGTCGGACCGAACACTGAAGCTTTCTTT. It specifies CASSVGPNTEAFF.

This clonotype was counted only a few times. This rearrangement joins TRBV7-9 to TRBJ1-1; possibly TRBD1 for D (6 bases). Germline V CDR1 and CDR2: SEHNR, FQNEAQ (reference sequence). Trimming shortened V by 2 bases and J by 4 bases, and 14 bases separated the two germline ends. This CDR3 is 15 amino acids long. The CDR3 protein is CASSLSAGAATEAFF. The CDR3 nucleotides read TGTGCCAGCAGCTTATCGGCGGGGGCGGCCACTGAAGCTTTCTTT.

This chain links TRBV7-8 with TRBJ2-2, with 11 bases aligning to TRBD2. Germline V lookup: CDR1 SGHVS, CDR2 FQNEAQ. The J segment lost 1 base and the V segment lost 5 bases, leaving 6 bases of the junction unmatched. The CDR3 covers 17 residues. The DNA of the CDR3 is TGTGCCAGCAGCCTCCGGACTAGCGGGTTGAACACCGGGGAGCTGTTTTTT. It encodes CASSLRTSGLNTGELFF. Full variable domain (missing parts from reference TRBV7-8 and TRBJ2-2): GAGVSQSPRYKVAKRGQDVALRCDPISGHVSLFWYQQALGQGPEFLTYFQNEAQLDKSGLPSDRFFAERPEGSVSTLKIQRTQQEDSAVYLCASSLRTSGLNTGELFFGEGSRLTVL.

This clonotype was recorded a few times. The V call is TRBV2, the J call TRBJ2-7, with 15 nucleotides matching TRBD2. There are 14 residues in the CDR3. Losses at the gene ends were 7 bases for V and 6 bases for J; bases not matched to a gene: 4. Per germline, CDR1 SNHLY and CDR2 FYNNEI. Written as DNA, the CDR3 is TGTGCCAGCACTATGGGACTAGCGGGAGGCGAGCAGTACTTC. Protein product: CASTMGLAGGEQYF.

The CDR3: CASREGATIGELFF. In DNA, the CDR3 is TGTGCCAGCCGGGAGGGGGCGACAATCGGGGAGCTGTTTTTT. The chain uses TRBV6-1 and TRBJ2-2; maybe TRBD2 (8 bases). Looked up from germline, CDR1 is MNHNS and CDR2 is SASEGT. The CDR3 sequence is 14 residues long. The V gene lost 8 bases and the J gene lost 7 bases, with 17 bases spanning the gap.

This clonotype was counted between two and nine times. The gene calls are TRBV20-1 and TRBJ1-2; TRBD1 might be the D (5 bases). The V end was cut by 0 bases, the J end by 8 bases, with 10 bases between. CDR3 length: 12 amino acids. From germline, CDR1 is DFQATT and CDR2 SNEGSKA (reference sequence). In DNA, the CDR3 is TGCAGTGCTAGAGATGGGGGGGACGGCTACACCTTC. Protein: CSARDGGDGYTF.

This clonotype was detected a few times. The CDR3: CASSMMSSYNSPLHF. The CDR3, as DNA: TGTGCCAGCAGCATGATGAGCTCCTATAATTCACCCCTCCACTTT. The J gene is TRBJ1-6, the V gene TRBV14; no clear D. CDR1 and CDR2 (germline): SGHDN, FVKESK. V gave up 5 bases and J gave up 0 bases, with 8 bases separating them. This CDR3 is built from 15 residues.

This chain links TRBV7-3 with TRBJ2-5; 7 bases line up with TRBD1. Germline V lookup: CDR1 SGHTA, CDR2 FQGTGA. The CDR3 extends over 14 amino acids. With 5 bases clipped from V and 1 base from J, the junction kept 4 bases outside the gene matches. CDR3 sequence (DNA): TGTGCCAGCAGCCCTGGGACAGCCCAAGAGACCCAGTACTTC. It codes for CASSPGTAQETQYF.

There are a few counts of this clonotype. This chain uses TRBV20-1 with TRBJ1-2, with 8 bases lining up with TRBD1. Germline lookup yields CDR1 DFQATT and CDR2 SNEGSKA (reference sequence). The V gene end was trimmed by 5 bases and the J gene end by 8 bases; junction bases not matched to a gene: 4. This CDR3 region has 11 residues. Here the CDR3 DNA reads TGCAGTGCTGACCGGACAGGGGGCTACACCTTC. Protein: CSADRTGGYTF.

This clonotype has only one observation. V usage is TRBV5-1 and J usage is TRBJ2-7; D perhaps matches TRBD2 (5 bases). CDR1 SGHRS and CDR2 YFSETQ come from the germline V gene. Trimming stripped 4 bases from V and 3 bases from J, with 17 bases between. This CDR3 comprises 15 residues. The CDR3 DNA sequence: TGCGCCAGCAGCAGACAACTAGAGTCGGGCTACGAGCAGTACTTC. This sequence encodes CASSRQLESGYEQYF.

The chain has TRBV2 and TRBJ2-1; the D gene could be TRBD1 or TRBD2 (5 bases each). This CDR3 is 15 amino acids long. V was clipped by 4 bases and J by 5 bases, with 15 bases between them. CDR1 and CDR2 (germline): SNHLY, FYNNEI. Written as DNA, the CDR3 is TGTGCCAGCAGTGCCCAAGGTGGGGGACACAATGAGCAGTTCTTC. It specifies CASSAQGGGHNEQFF.

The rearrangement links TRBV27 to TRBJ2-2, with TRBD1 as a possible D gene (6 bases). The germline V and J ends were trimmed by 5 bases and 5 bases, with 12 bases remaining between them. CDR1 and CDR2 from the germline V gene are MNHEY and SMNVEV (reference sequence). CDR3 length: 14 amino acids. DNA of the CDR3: TGTGCCAGCAGTCTACAGGGATGGACCGGGGAGCTGTTTTTT. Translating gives CASSLQGWTGELFF.

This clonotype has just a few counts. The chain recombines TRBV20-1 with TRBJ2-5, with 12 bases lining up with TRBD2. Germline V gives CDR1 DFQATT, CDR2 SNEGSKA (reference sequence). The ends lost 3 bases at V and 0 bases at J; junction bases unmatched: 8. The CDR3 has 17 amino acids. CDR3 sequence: CSASPRTSGAYQETQYF. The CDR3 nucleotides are TGCAGTGCTAGTCCTAGGACTAGCGGGGCCTACCAAGAGACCCAGTACTTC.

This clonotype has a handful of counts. The CDR3 loop reads CASSSTGEMGYTF. The DNA of the CDR3 is TGTGCCAGCAGCTCAACAGGGGAAATGGGCTACACCTTC. The chain couples TRBV7-2 to TRBJ1-2; TRBD1 matches at 7 bases. Germline V lookup: CDR1 SGHTA, CDR2 FQGNSA. V was clipped by 4 bases and J by 8 bases; unmatched bases: 7. This CDR3 is 13 amino acids long.

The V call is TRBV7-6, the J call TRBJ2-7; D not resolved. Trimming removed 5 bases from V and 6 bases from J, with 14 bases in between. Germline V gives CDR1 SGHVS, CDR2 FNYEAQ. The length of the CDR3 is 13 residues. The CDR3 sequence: CASSPETVGEQYF. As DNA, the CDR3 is TGTGCCAGCAGCCCCGAGACGGTTGGCGAGCAGTACTTC.

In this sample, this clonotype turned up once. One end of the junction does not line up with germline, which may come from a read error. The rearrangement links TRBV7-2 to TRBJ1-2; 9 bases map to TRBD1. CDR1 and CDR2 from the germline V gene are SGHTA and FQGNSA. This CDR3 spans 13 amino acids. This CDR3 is CVSSPGTGIRYTF. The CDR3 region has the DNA TGTGTCAGCAGCCCCGGGACAGGGATACGCTACACCTTC.

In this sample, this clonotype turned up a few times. The CDR3 sequence: CASSLGVGNQPQHF. In DNA, the CDR3 is TGTGCCAGCAGCTTGGGGGTAGGCAATCAGCCCCAGCATTTT. The chain recombines TRBV7-9 with TRBJ1-5; D is perhaps TRBD1 (5 bases). Germline V CDR1 and CDR2: SEHNR, FQNEAQ (reference sequence). Trimming took 3 bases from V and 2 from J, leaving 8 bases between them. The CDR3 has 14 residues.

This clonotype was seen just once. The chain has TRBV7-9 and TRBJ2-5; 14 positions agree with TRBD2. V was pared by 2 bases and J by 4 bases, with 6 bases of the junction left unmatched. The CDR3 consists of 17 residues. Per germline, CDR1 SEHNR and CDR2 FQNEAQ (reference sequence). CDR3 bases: TGTGCCAGCAGCTTACGGACTAGCGGGAGGTCATCAGAGACCCAGTACTTC. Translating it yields CASSLRTSGRSSETQYF. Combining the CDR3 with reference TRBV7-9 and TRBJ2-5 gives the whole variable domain DTGVSQNPRHKITKRGQNVTFRCDPISEHNRLYWYRQTLGQGPEFLTYFQNEAQLEKSRLLSDRFSAERPKGSFSTLEIQRTEQGDSAMYLCASSLRTSGRSSETQYFGPGTRLLVL.

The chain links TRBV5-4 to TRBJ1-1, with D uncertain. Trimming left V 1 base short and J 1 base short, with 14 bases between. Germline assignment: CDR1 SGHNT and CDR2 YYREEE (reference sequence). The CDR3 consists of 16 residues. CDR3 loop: CASSLQVIGGNTEAFF. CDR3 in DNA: TGTGCCAGCAGCTTGCAGGTTATTGGAGGGAACACTGAAGCTTTCTTT.

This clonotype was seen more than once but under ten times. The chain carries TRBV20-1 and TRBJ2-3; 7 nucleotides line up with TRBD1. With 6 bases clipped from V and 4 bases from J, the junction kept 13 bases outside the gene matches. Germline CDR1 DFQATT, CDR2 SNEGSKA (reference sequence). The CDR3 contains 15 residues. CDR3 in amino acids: CSASSTGRSPDTQYF. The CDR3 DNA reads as TGCAGTGCCTCCTCGACAGGGAGATCCCCAGATACGCAGTATTTT.